The 26 T cell receptor beta chains reported below all come from one sample, sequenced in a study of OX40 agonist ivuxolimab in advanced cancers. This table comes from immunoSEQ multiplex PCR, and its TCRdb copy is limited to in-frame clones, with some not included. The sample carries about 46,000 clones, approximately 77% recorded once. The sample consisted of CD4+ or CD8+ T cells sorted from blood, taken in a trial of the OX40 agonist ivuxolimab. These receptors all come from an adult with an advanced solid tumor such as melanoma, head and neck, liver or kidney cancer.

The chain carries TRBV4-1 and TRBJ2-3; D possibly matches TRBD1 or TRBD2 (5 bases each). Germline V gives CDR1 MGHRA, CDR2 YSYEKL. The CDR3 extends over 15 amino acids. V was trimmed by 0 bases and J by 8 bases, leaving 15 bases between them. The CDR3 sequence is CASSQDQGYRGTQYF. The CDR3 bases are TGCGCCAGCAGCCAAGATCAGGGTTACCGGGGTACGCAGTATTTT.

The chain uses TRBV11-2 and TRBJ2-5; 7 bases are a match to TRBD1. The CDR3 spans 16 residues. V shed 3 bases, J shed 4 bases, and the junction held 11 bases outside the gene matches. Germline loops: CDR1 SGHAT, CDR2 FQNNGV. CDR3 nucleotides: TGTGCCAGCAGCTTCCGGGACAGCAGATTTCTAGAGACCCAGTACTTC. Translation: CASSFRDSRFLETQYF.

This rearrangement joins TRBV6-1 to TRBJ2-3; TRBD1 might be the D (6 bases). This CDR3 spans 14 amino acids. Looked up from germline, CDR1 is MNHNS and CDR2 is SASEGT. Trimming pared 10 bases from V and 2 bases from J, leaving 16 bases between. The CDR3: CAIRGAVSTDTQYF. The CDR3 DNA reads as TGTGCCATCAGGGGAGCGGTTTCCACAGATACGCAGTATTTT.

The CDR3 DNA reads as TGTGCCAGTAGTATCGGAGGGCGGAATGGCTACACCTTC. It specifies CASSIGGRNGYTF. The chain couples TRBV19 to TRBJ1-2, with D hard to call. Germline V gives CDR1 LNHDA, CDR2 SQIVND (reference sequence). V was cut by 3 bases and J by 6 bases, with 11 bases left in between. CDR3 size: 13 residues.

A few counts support this clone. This rearrangement joins TRBV7-9 to TRBJ2-7; D gene unclear. Germline CDR1 reads SEHNR; CDR2 reads FQNEAQ (reference sequence). Trimming took off 3 bases at V and 2 bases at J, with 5 bases between the two ends. This CDR3 is 12 amino acids long. CDR3 DNA sequence: TGTGCCAGCAGCTTTTCAGCCTACGAGCAGTACTTC. As protein: CASSFSAYEQYF. Full variable domain (outside the CDR3, taken from reference TRBV7-9 and TRBJ2-7): DTGVSQNPRHKITKRGQNVTFRCDPISEHNRLYWYRQTLGQGPEFLTYFQNEAQLEKSRLLSDRFSAERPKGSFSTLEIQRTEQGDSAMYLCASSFSAYEQYFGPGTRLTVT.

This clone came up a few times. V and J are TRBV9 and TRBJ2-1, with 8 bases that match TRBD2. The CDR3 sequence is 18 residues long. Trimming took 4 bases from V and 0 from J; bases not matched to a gene: 12. In germline, CDR1 is SGDLS, CDR2 YYNGEE. The CDR3 DNA reads TGTGCCAGCAGCCCCGGGACTAGTGGACCGAGCTCCTACAATGAGCAGTTCTTC. It translates to CASSPGTSGPSSYNEQFF.

V usage is TRBV11-2 and J usage is TRBJ2-7; D is unresolved. Deletions cut 8 bases from V and 0 bases from J, with 5 bases between. Germline loops: CDR1 SGHAT, CDR2 FQNNGV. This CDR3 contains 11 residues. As DNA, the CDR3 is TGTGCCAGCTCCAACTCCTACGAGCAGTACTTC. Translation: CASSNSYEQYF.

The gene calls are TRBV6-6 and TRBJ2-5; 13 nucleotides line up with TRBD2. The CDR3 is 16 amino acids. Trimming at V came to 4 bases and at J to 5 bases, leaving 7 bases not matched to a gene. Looked up from germline, CDR1 is MNHNY and CDR2 is SVGAGI (reference sequence). For the CDR3, the DNA is TGTGCCAGCAGTTCTAAGGGACTAGCGGGATGGGAGACCCAGTACTTC. It codes for CASSSKGLAGWETQYF.

The chain links TRBV21-1 to TRBJ1-1. TRBV21-1 is a recognized pseudogene. This CDR3 has 14 residues. CDR3 sequence: CASSKRTGKTEAFF. CDR3 coding DNA: TGTGCCAGCAGCAAAAGGACCGGGAAAACTGAAGCTTTCTTT.

The genes are TRBV15 and TRBJ2-7, with D perhaps matching TRBD2 (7 bases). V was clipped by 3 bases and J by 0 bases, with 24 bases between them. CDR3 length equals 19 residues. Germline V gene sequence: CDR1 LNHNV, CDR2 YYDKDF (reference sequence). CDR3 amino acids: CATSRDSLNPGGYSYEQYF. In nucleotides, the CDR3 is TGTGCCACCAGCAGGGACAGTCTTAATCCGGGAGGCTACTCCTACGAGCAGTACTTC.

The V call is TRBV4-2, the J call TRBJ2-3, with TRBD2 matching 9 bases. V was clipped by 8 bases and J by 6 bases; unmatched bases: 15. Germline CDR1 is LGHNA and CDR2 is YNFKEQ. This CDR3 contains 16 residues. CDR3 amino acids: CASRRTSAGRGDTQYF. CDR3 sequence (DNA): TGTGCCAGCCGGAGGACTAGCGCGGGCCGGGGGGATACGCAGTATTTT.

The V gene is TRBV28, the J gene TRBJ2-6; 8 bases are a match to TRBD1. The CDR3 loop spans 18 amino acids. Germline-derived CDR1 and CDR2 are MDHEN and SYDVKM. V lost 6 bases to trimming and J lost 0 bases; unmatched junction nucleotides: 10. Here the CDR3 DNA reads TGTGCCAGCAGGCCCCGGGACAGGAGGCTCTCTGGGGCCAACGTCCTGACTTTC. This gives the protein CASRPRDRRLSGANVLTF.

CDR3 region: CASSPRNGGYGYTF. DNA of the CDR3: TGTGCCAGCAGCCCGAGAAACGGCGGGTATGGCTACACCTTC. The gene calls are TRBV7-6 and TRBJ1-2; D not certain. The CDR3 has 14 residues. The germline gives CDR1 SGHVS, CDR2 FNYEAQ. V was pared by 5 bases and J by 5 bases, with 15 bases between.

This clone was counted only a few times. The V gene is TRBV5-1, the J gene TRBJ2-3, with 7 bases aligning to TRBD1. CDR3 length: 16 amino acids. Trimming at V came to 2 bases and at J to 0 bases, leaving 6 bases not matched to a gene. Looked up from germline, CDR1 is SGHRS and CDR2 is YFSETQ. CDR3 region: CASSLENRGSTDTQYF. The CDR3 coding sequence is TGCGCCAGCAGCTTAGAAAACAGGGGAAGCACAGATACGCAGTATTTT.

The gene calls are TRBV7-2 and TRBJ1-1; D remains unclear. V was pared by 2 bases and J by 2 bases, with 6 bases between. This CDR3 contains 13 residues. Germline V gene sequence: CDR1 SGHTA, CDR2 FQGNSA. The CDR3 bases are TGTGCCAGCAGCTTAAAAACCAACACTGAAGCTTTCTTT. Its protein product is CASSLKTNTEAFF.

The chain carries TRBV6-6 and TRBJ1-5; 12 bases are a match to TRBD1. CDR1 and CDR2 from the germline V gene are MNHNY and SVGAGI (reference sequence). The V gene end was trimmed by 7 bases and the J gene end by 7 bases; junction bases not matched to a gene: 5. The CDR3 covers 14 residues. The CDR3 region is CASNPGQGAQPQHF. Written as DNA, the CDR3 is TGTGCCAGCAACCCGGGACAGGGGGCCCAGCCCCAGCATTTT.

The chain joins TRBV6-1 to TRBJ1-1; D not resolved. Trimming removed 5 bases from V and 0 bases from J, with 13 bases in between. The length of the CDR3 is 15 residues. Germline V gene data show CDR1 as MNHNS and CDR2 as SASEGT. The CDR3 coding sequence is TGTGCCAGCAGTTTCGGGGTTCGACTGAACACTGAAGCTTTCTTT. It translates to CASSFGVRLNTEAFF.

The V call is TRBV18, the J call TRBJ1-4; D may be TRBD1 (5 bases). The CDR3 contains 16 residues. The germline CDR1 and CDR2 sequences are KGHSH and LQKENI. Trimming left V 3 bases short and J 7 bases short, with 18 bases between. The CDR3 is CASSPEDRDSGEKLFF. The CDR3 DNA reads as TGTGCCAGCTCACCCGAGGATCGGGACTCGGGTGAAAAACTGTTTTTT.

The chain recombines TRBV19 with TRBJ2-7; the match to TRBD2 covers 9 bases. Losses at the gene ends were 5 bases for V and 2 bases for J; bases not matched to a gene: 7. The CDR3 is made up of 15 amino acids. CDR1 and CDR2 (germline): LNHDA, SQIVND (reference sequence). Here the CDR3 reads CASSPSSSGTYEQYF. The CDR3 DNA follows: TGTGCCAGTAGTCCCTCTTCTAGCGGGACCTACGAGCAGTACTTC.

V and J are TRBV6-1 and TRBJ1-2; no clear D. Looked up from germline, CDR1 is MNHNS and CDR2 is SASEGT. There are 14 residues in the CDR3. V was shortened by 6 bases and J by 4 bases, with 15 bases between the two germline ends. The CDR3 loop is CASRGLGETYGYTF. The CDR3 DNA reads as TGTGCCAGCAGAGGACTCGGGGAAACCTATGGCTACACCTTC.

The DNA of the CDR3 is TGCGCCAGCACCGTAGGGAACGGGTACAATGAGCAGTTCTTC. Translation: CASTVGNGYNEQFF. This chain uses TRBV5-1 with TRBJ2-1; D is undetermined. V was pared by 6 bases and J by 4 bases, with 14 bases between. Germline V CDR1 and CDR2: SGHRS, YFSETQ. CDR3 length: 14 amino acids.

This chain joins TRBV6-5 and TRBJ1-4; TRBD1 might be the D (6 bases). The CDR3 has 14 residues. V lost 6 bases and J lost 4, with 12 bases in between. CDR1 and CDR2 from the germline V gene are MNHEY and SVGAGI. CDR3 nucleotides: TGTGCCAGCAGCAGACGGGACAATAATGAAAAACTGTTTTTT. It codes for CASSRRDNNEKLFF.

This chain connects TRBV29-1 to TRBJ2-2; 9 bases are a match to TRBD1. CDR3 length: 16 residues. The ends lost 6 bases at V and 2 bases at J; junction bases unmatched: 10. CDR1 is SQVTM, CDR2 ANQGSEA, per germline. The CDR3 loop is CSVAKGTGPNTGELFF. The CDR3 region has the DNA TGCAGCGTCGCTAAGGGGACAGGGCCTAACACCGGGGAGCTGTTTTTT.

V is TRBV5-1 and J is TRBJ1-6; D unclear. The germline V gene has CDR1 SGHRS and CDR2 YFSETQ. The CDR3 runs to 13 residues. V dropped 4 bases and J dropped 10 bases, with 12 bases sitting between them. The CDR3 here is CASSLNLESPLHF. DNA for the CDR3: TGCGCCAGCAGCCTAAACTTAGAATCACCCCTCCACTTT.

The chain employs TRBV4-2 and TRBJ2-5; TRBD1 is a possible D gene (7 bases). The CDR3 is made up of 16 amino acids. V lost 3 bases to trimming and J lost 5 bases, with 19 bases between them. Germline CDR1 is LGHNA and CDR2 is YNFKEQ. For the CDR3, the DNA is TGTGCCAGCAGCCATCTCGGGATAGCAGGGGGGGAGACCCAGTACTTC. Protein product: CASSHLGIAGGETQYF.

With regard to this clone: Other DNA sequences in the sample encode the same CDR3. This sequence joins TRBV6-5 and TRBJ2-4; D is possibly TRBD1 (6 bases). Germline assignment: CDR1 MNHEY and CDR2 SVGAGI. The germline V and J ends were trimmed by 6 bases and 0 bases, with 12 bases remaining between them. This CDR3 has 15 residues. The CDR3 region is CASSGTGTAKNIQYF. CDR3 sequence (DNA): TGTGCCAGCAGCGGAACAGGGACAGCCAAAAACATTCAGTACTTC.